What follows are 19 T cell receptor beta chains derived from one specimen sequenced in a study of blood T cell repertoires in COVID-19 (TCRdb year 2020). The receptor library was made with the immunoSEQ multiplex PCR assay. Not all clones reach the TCRdb copy of this immuneACCESS table, which keeps in-frame sequences only. Checked studies attribute under half of the gap to unresolved V genes and leave the rest unexplained. This sample lists roughly 15,000 clones; approximately 88% were detected once. Clones ranked in the top ten supply 15% to 20% of the sample. Sequenced input: peripheral blood. These TCRs come from a human donor with active COVID-19. The donor label of this sample is uncertain.

This rearrangement joins TRBV7-3 to TRBJ2-2; maybe TRBD2 (5 bases). The CDR3 consists of 14 residues. Deletions cut 5 bases from V and 7 bases from J, with 14 bases between. Germline V gene lookup returns CDR1 SGHTA and CDR2 FQGTGA. As DNA, the CDR3 is TGTGCCAGCAGCCCCCAGAGGGAGTACGGGGAGCTGTTTTTT. Its translation is CASSPQREYGELFF.

This clone was counted a few times. The chain has TRBV30 and TRBJ1-1; D call uncertain. Germline CDR1 and CDR2: GTSNPN and SVGIG (reference sequence). Trimming removed 3 bases at V and 7 bases at J, with 18 bases between. The CDR3 runs to 14 residues. Here the CDR3 reads CAWRSGLLADEAFF. The CDR3 DNA reads TGTGCCTGGAGATCCGGACTACTTGCGGATGAAGCTTTCTTT.

This rearrangement joins TRBV5-4 to TRBJ2-5, with TRBD1 matching 8 bases. This CDR3 is 13 amino acids long. The junction had 4 bases not matched to a gene; V was cut back by 5 bases and J by 4 bases. CDR1 and CDR2 (germline): SGHNT, YYREEE (reference sequence). The CDR3 region has the DNA TGTGCCAGCAGTATCGGACAGGGAGAGACCCAGTACTTC. This encodes CASSIGQGETQYF.

There are a few counts of this clone. The gene calls are TRBV7-3 and TRBJ2-7; perhaps TRBD2 as D (5 bases). Germline CDR1 SGHTA, CDR2 FQGTGA. V was clipped by 6 bases and J by 3 bases, with 18 bases between them. This CDR3 spans 15 amino acids. In DNA form, the CDR3 reads TGTGCCAGCAGTTTAGGCGTGGGAGAAGGCTACGAGCAGTACTTC. It yields the protein CASSLGVGEGYEQYF.

The chain employs TRBV10-3 and TRBJ2-2; weak D call: TRBD1 (5 bases). CDR1 is ENHRY, CDR2 SYGVKD, per germline. Deletions cut 10 bases from V and 9 bases from J, with 18 bases between. The CDR3 is 13 residues long. The CDR3 DNA reads TGTGCCAGCGCTAGACAGAACGTCCGGGAGCTGTTTTTT. Its translation is CASARQNVRELFF.

J is TRBJ2-2 and V is TRBV5-5; 12 positions match TRBD2. The germline CDR1 and CDR2 sequences are SGHKS and YYEKEE (reference sequence). V was clipped by 4 bases and J by 4 bases; unmatched bases: 8. The CDR3 covers 17 residues. The CDR3 sequence is CASSLLAGGAFTGELFF. As DNA, the CDR3 is TGTGCCAGCAGCCTCCTAGCGGGGGGGGCGTTCACCGGGGAGCTGTTTTTT.

The chain uses TRBV2 and TRBJ2-1, with D maybe TRBD1 (5 bases). The V end lost 1 base, the J end lost 4 bases, and 8 bases lay between the germline ends. CDR1 is SNHLY and CDR2 is FYNNEI in the germline V gene. This CDR3 has 14 amino acids. CDR3 region: CASSEGGPYNEQFF. The DNA of the CDR3 is TGTGCCAGCAGTGAAGGGGGCCCTTACAATGAGCAGTTCTTC. Complete variable domain (other parts from reference TRBV2 and TRBJ2-1): EPEVTQTPSHQVTQMGQEVILRCVPISNHLYFYWYRQILGQKVEFLVSFYNNEISEKSEIFDDQFSVERPDGSNFTLKIRSTKLEDSAMYFCASSEGGPYNEQFFGPGTRLTVL.

The CDR3 region is CASRPTGGLGYTF. DNA of the CDR3: TGTGCCAGCAGACCTACAGGGGGTTTGGGCTACACCTTC. The chain uses TRBV12-3 or TRBV12-4 and TRBJ1-2, with TRBD1 matching 8 bases. The ends lost 6 bases at V and 8 bases at J; junction bases unmatched: 8. CDR3 length: 13 residues.

The chain uses TRBV21-1 and TRBJ2-2; the table's D call of TRBD1 was not tested on the DNA. TRBV21-1 is described as a pseudogene. The CDR3 extends over 16 amino acids. Written as DNA, the CDR3 is TGTGCCAGCAGCGGGGCTGCAGCCTCGAACACCGGGGAGCTGTTTTTT. This encodes CASSGAAASNTGELFF.

This clone showed up just once. This sequence joins TRBV18 and TRBJ2-1; 12 nucleotides align to TRBD2. The CDR3 consists of 15 residues. The germline V gene has CDR1 KGHSH and CDR2 LQKENI. Unmatched junction bases numbered 1, after V lost 3 bases and J lost 4 bases. The DNA for the CDR3 is TGTGCCAGCTCACCGACTAGCGGGAGTTACAATGAGCAGTTCTTC. Its protein product is CASSPTSGSYNEQFF.

The chain links TRBV11-2 to TRBJ2-3, with 16 bases lining up with TRBD2. Looked up from germline, CDR1 is SGHAT and CDR2 is FQNNGV. This CDR3 spans 17 amino acids. The V segment lost 6 bases and the J segment 5 bases; nucleotides outside the gene matches: 8. The CDR3 coding sequence is TGTGCCAGCAGGAGGGGACTAGCGGGAGGGCACAGAGATACGCAGTATTTT. Protein product: CASRRGLAGGHRDTQYF.

The V gene is TRBV10-3, the J gene TRBJ1-6; 7 positions match TRBD1. The CDR3 totals 14 residues. V trimming: 0 bases; J trimming: 9 bases; junction bases outside the gene matches: 2. CDR1 is ENHRY and CDR2 is SYGVKD in the germline V gene. In DNA form, the CDR3 reads TGTGCCATCAGTGAGTCCAGGGGGAGTTCACCCCTCCACTTT. Translation gives CAISESRGSSPLHF.

A single count supports this clone. The V gene is TRBV24-1, the J gene TRBJ2-1, with D perhaps TRBD1 (6 bases). Trimming removed 3 bases at V and 2 bases at J, with 16 bases between. Per the germline V gene, CDR1 is KGHDR and CDR2 is SFDVKD. This CDR3 has 17 amino acids. The CDR3 DNA follows: TGTGCCACCAGTGATAGCCCCGGGACACCTACCTACAATGAGCAGTTCTTC. Translation: CATSDSPGTPTYNEQFF.

The chain carries TRBV6-5 and TRBJ1-2, with 7 bases identical to TRBD1. CDR3 length: 10 residues. Germline CDR1 is MNHEY and CDR2 is SVGAGI. The CDR3 reads CEGGCYGYTF. In DNA, the CDR3 is TGTGAAGGGGGCTGCTATGGCTACACCTTC.

The V and J genes are TRBV19 and TRBJ2-3, with 10 bases identical to TRBD2. Per germline, CDR1 LNHDA and CDR2 SQIVND (reference sequence). Germline trimming cut 2 bases from V and 1 base from J; bases unmatched to any gene: 18. The CDR3 has 21 amino acids. CDR3 protein: CASSILVTPASGSVGTDTQYF. The CDR3 DNA sequence: TGTGCCAGTAGTATACTGGTTACCCCGGCTAGCGGGAGTGTCGGCACAGATACGCAGTATTTT.

The rearrangement joins TRBV11-2 to TRBJ2-5; TRBD1 might be the D (6 bases). This CDR3 has 14 residues. Germline assignment: CDR1 SGHAT and CDR2 FQNNGV. Deletions cut 5 bases from V and 6 bases from J, with 16 bases between. The CDR3 loop is CASSTEGDIQTQYF. In DNA form, the CDR3 reads TGTGCCAGCAGCACCGAAGGGGACATCCAGACCCAGTACTTC.

V is TRBV24-1 and J is TRBJ2-5; 11 positions agree with TRBD1. Per germline, CDR1 KGHDR and CDR2 SFDVKD. V shed 5 bases, J shed 4 bases, and the junction held 5 bases outside the gene matches. CDR3 length: 15 amino acids. Written as DNA, the CDR3 is TGTGCCACCAGTGCCGGGACAGGGGGTAGAGAGACCCAGTACTTC. This sequence encodes CATSAGTGGRETQYF.

This clone has a handful of counts. The rearrangement uses TRBV20-1 and TRBJ2-7, with TRBD1 identical over 7 bases. There are 11 residues in the CDR3. Germline CDR1 DFQATT, CDR2 SNEGSKA (reference sequence). J was trimmed by 9 bases and V by 7 bases; bases with no gene match: 9. The CDR3: CSVETGSGQYF. The DNA for the CDR3 is TGCAGTGTAGAGACAGGGAGTGGGCAGTACTTC.

This clone turned up a few times. Its ends do not fully match the called genes, so a read error is possible. This chain joins TRBV19 and TRBJ1-1; D is ambiguous. The germline V gene has CDR1 LNHDA and CDR2 SQIVND (reference sequence). The CDR3 has 10 amino acids. The CDR3 loop reads CASSSPGSRF. The CDR3 DNA is TGTGCCAGTAGTAGCCCGGGGTCCAGGTTT.